A single sample gave rise to the 21 T cell receptor beta chains below, sequenced in a study of neoadjuvant nivolumab and ipilimumab in lung cancer. Assay used: immunoSEQ multiplex PCR; TCRdb lists only in-frame clones, some missing. The table lists 30,000 or so clones, about nine tenths of them singletons. The sample consisted of peripheral blood, taken after neoadjuvant nivolumab, alone or with ipilimumab, at or shortly before surgery. The source of these receptors is an adult with non-small cell lung cancer.

This chain links TRBV25-1 with TRBJ2-4, with D possibly matching TRBD1 (6 bases). This CDR3 spans 16 amino acids. Germline CDR1 reads MGHDK; CDR2 reads SYGVNS. The V gene lost 1 base and the J gene lost 0 bases, with 10 bases spanning the gap. CDR3 in DNA: TGTGCCAGCAGTGAATGGTTAGGGGGAGCCAAAAACATTCAGTACTTC. Protein sequence: CASSEWLGGAKNIQYF.

The V call is TRBV7-2, the J call TRBJ1-6; possible D gene TRBD1, 6 bases. The V end lost 6 bases, the J end lost 1 base, and 10 bases lay between the germline ends. CDR3 length equals 15 residues. Per germline, CDR1 SGHTA and CDR2 FQGNSA. The CDR3 sequence: CASRLTGSYNSPLHF. The CDR3 region has the DNA TGTGCCAGCAGACTAACAGGGTCCTATAATTCACCCCTCCACTTT.

The CDR3 DNA reads TGTGCCAGCAGCTCCCCGGGGGGCCGGCACAATGAGCAGTTCTTC. As protein: CASSSPGGRHNEQFF. The chain has TRBV5-6 and TRBJ2-1; D might be TRBD2 (7 bases). V dropped 3 bases and J dropped 5 bases, with 15 bases sitting between them. Per the germline V gene, CDR1 is SGHDT and CDR2 is YYEEEE. The CDR3 is 15 amino acids.

The CDR3 sequence is CASSSAGGGAPQFF. In DNA, the CDR3 is TGTGCCAGCAGTAGTGCCGGCGGGGGGGCACCCCAGTTCTTC. The chain carries TRBV2 and TRBJ2-1, with TRBD2 matching over 9 bases. J lost 13 bases, V lost 5 bases, and 12 bases had no gene match. CDR3 size: 14 residues. Germline assignment: CDR1 SNHLY and CDR2 FYNNEI.

This clone was counted only a few times. The chain links TRBV7-9 to TRBJ1-2, with D unresolved. Germline V gene data show CDR1 as SEHNR and CDR2 as FQNEAQ (reference sequence). Between the trimmed V and J ends, which lost 6 bases and 7 bases, there was a span of 15 bases. The CDR3 covers 13 residues. CDR3 sequence reads: CASSQDLSTGYTF. CDR3 DNA sequence: TGTGCCAGCAGTCAGGACCTGTCCACTGGCTACACCTTC.

The V gene is TRBV7-2, the J gene TRBJ1-4; possibly TRBD1 for D (6 bases). This CDR3 comprises 14 residues. Germline values: CDR1 SGHTA, CDR2 FQGNSA. V lost 7 bases and J lost 4, with 13 bases in between. CDR3 loop: CASKSGVSNEKLFF. The CDR3, as DNA: TGTGCCAGCAAGTCAGGGGTCAGTAATGAAAAACTGTTTTTT.

This chain uses TRBV20-1 with TRBJ2-3; no reliable D call. V lost 6 bases to trimming and J lost 6 bases, with 10 bases between them. CDR3 length: 11 residues. From germline, CDR1 is DFQATT and CDR2 SNEGSKA (reference sequence). The CDR3 coding sequence is TGCAGTGCCACTCCGGGTGATACGCAGTATTTT. Protein sequence: CSATPGDTQYF.

The chain links TRBV5-1 to TRBJ1-1; D may be TRBD1 (5 bases). CDR1 is SGHRS and CDR2 is YFSETQ in the germline V gene. V was cut by 2 bases and J by 1 base, with 18 bases left in between. The CDR3 is made up of 17 amino acids. This CDR3 is CASSLGVTRQRNTEAFF. CDR3 DNA: TGCGCCAGCAGCTTAGGGGTGACGAGACAGAGGAACACTGAAGCTTTCTTT.

CDR3 residues: CASSYEHSSGNTIYF. In nucleotides, the CDR3 is TGTGCCAGCAGTTACGAACACAGCTCTGGAAACACCATATATTTT. The chain joins TRBV6-5 to TRBJ1-3, with unresolved D. The germline CDR1 and CDR2 sequences are MNHEY and SVGAGI. This CDR3 spans 15 amino acids. V lost 2 bases, J lost 0 bases, and 8 bases lay in between.

V usage is TRBV10-2 and J usage is TRBJ2-7, with D perhaps TRBD1 (6 bases). Germline V CDR1 and CDR2: WSHSY, SAAADI. The CDR3 length is 15 residues. Trimming shortened V by 5 bases and J by 3 bases, and 17 bases separated the two germline ends. The CDR3 reads CASSFGTRTVYEQYF. The CDR3 nucleotides read TGCGCCAGCAGTTTCGGGACAAGGACCGTCTACGAGCAGTACTTC.

The gene calls are TRBV4-3 and TRBJ1-4, with D perhaps TRBD1 (6 bases). The CDR3 consists of 13 residues. Trimming took off 4 bases at V and 7 bases at J, with 10 bases between the two ends. CDR1 is LGHNA and CDR2 is YSLEER in the germline V gene. The CDR3, as DNA: TGCGCCAGCAGCCGTAGACAGGCTGAAAAACTGTTTTTT. Translated, it gives CASSRRQAEKLFF.

This chain joins TRBV10-1 and TRBJ1-1; D is unresolved. The CDR3 has 16 amino acids. Between the trimmed V and J ends, which lost 3 bases and 1 base, there was a span of 15 bases. Germline CDR1 is WNHNN and CDR2 is SYGVQD (reference sequence). CDR3 sequence reads: CASSERMAAPNTEAFF. Written as DNA, the CDR3 is TGCGCCAGCAGTGAACGAATGGCAGCGCCGAACACTGAAGCTTTCTTT.

The V call is TRBV2, the J call TRBJ2-7; D call uncertain. This CDR3 has 12 amino acids. Germline V gives CDR1 SNHLY, CDR2 FYNNEI. Trimming removed 3 bases from V and 1 base from J, with 4 bases in between. CDR3 DNA: TGTGCCAGCAGTGACTTTTCCTACGAGCAGTACTTC. It translates to CASSDFSYEQYF.

The J gene is TRBJ2-1, the V gene TRBV5-1; 7 bases are a match to TRBD1. There are 14 residues in the CDR3. Per the germline V gene, CDR1 is SGHRS and CDR2 is YFSETQ. V gave up 3 bases and J gave up 10 bases; unmatched junction bases: 10. CDR3 nucleotide sequence: TGCGCCAGCAGCTATAACGACAGGGTCGGGGAGCAGTTCTTC. Its protein is CASSYNDRVGEQFF.

This clone was recorded only once. The rearrangement uses TRBV7-2 and TRBJ2-7, with no clear D. Looked up from germline, CDR1 is SGHTA and CDR2 is FQGNSA. The CDR3 totals 14 residues. With 2 bases removed from V and 5 bases from J, the gap between germline ends came to 13 bases. The CDR3: CASSLSSLPDEQYF. Here the CDR3 DNA reads TGTGCCAGCAGCTTATCTTCGCTTCCGGACGAGCAGTACTTC.

This sequence joins TRBV9 and TRBJ2-5; no clear D gene. The V gene's germline CDR1 is SGDLS and CDR2 YYNGEE. The CDR3 loop spans 13 amino acids. The V gene lost 4 bases and the J gene lost 0 bases, with 7 bases spanning the gap. CDR3 coding DNA: TGTGCCAGCAGCCGTTCGTACCAAGAGACCCAGTACTTC. It yields the protein CASSRSYQETQYF. Full variable domain (missing parts from reference TRBV9 and TRBJ2-5): DSGVTQTPKHLITATGQRVTLRCSPRSGDLSVYWYQQSLDQGLQFLIQYYNGEERAKGNILERFSAQQFPDLHSELNLSSLELGDSALYFCASSRSYQETQYFGPGTRLLVL.

The chain joins TRBV5-5 to TRBJ2-1, with 9 bases fitting TRBD2. Germline V gene lookup returns CDR1 SGHKS and CDR2 YYEKEE (reference sequence). The CDR3 consists of 16 residues. With V trimmed by 4 bases and J by 5 bases, 10 bases remained unmatched. CDR3 region: CASSARLAGEHNEQFF. Here the CDR3 DNA reads TGTGCCAGCAGCGCCCGCTTAGCGGGGGAGCACAATGAGCAGTTCTTC.

J is TRBJ2-7 and V is TRBV6-5; 9 bases fit TRBD1. V shed 8 bases, J shed 1 base, and the junction held 6 bases outside the gene matches. The CDR3 sequence is 14 residues long. The V gene's germline CDR1 is MNHEY and CDR2 SVGAGI. This CDR3 reads CASSRDRASYEQYF. The CDR3 DNA sequence: TGTGCCAGCTCGCGGGACAGGGCTTCCTACGAGCAGTACTTC.

The chain carries TRBV14 and TRBJ1-2, with D unclear. Germline V gene sequence: CDR1 SGHDN, CDR2 FVKESK. V lost 6 bases, J lost 2 bases, and 10 bases lay in between. The CDR3 is 13 amino acids. Written as DNA, the CDR3 is TGTGCCAGCAGACCAGGAGGAAACTATGGCTACACCTTC. It translates to CASRPGGNYGYTF.

V and J are TRBV18 and TRBJ1-3; D is unclear. Trimming removed 2 bases at V and 4 bases at J, with 15 bases between. Germline V lookup: CDR1 KGHSH, CDR2 LQKENI. The CDR3 has 16 amino acids. The CDR3 DNA is TGTGCCAGCTCACCAAGGCCTCCCGGTGGGGGAAACACCATATATTTT. This translates into CASSPRPPGGGNTIYF.

The chain couples TRBV4-1 to TRBJ1-1; D is perhaps TRBD1 (5 bases). V was shortened by 3 bases and J by 0 bases, with 8 bases between the two germline ends. There are 14 residues in the CDR3. Germline V CDR1 and CDR2: MGHRA, YSYEKL. The CDR3 sequence: CASSHGGMNTEAFF. In DNA, the CDR3 is TGCGCCAGCAGCCACGGGGGGATGAACACTGAAGCTTTCTTT.